This T cell receptor beta chain came from a study of regulatory T cells in long-lasting Graves disease (dated by TCRdb to the early 2020s). Looking at the study overall: In the newly diagnosed Graves' disease group, patients had been taking antithyroid drugs for less than 3 months. A total of approximately 35 samples were covered by TCR sequencing, comprising roughly 13 persistent and around 20 newly diagnosed Graves' disease patients. The study took place in China and was registered as a clinical trial. This study used TCR sequencing and RNA sequencing of peripheral blood to compare persistent Graves' disease patients against newly diagnosed Graves' disease patients. Paper-wide results and their limitations: The authors noted that the small sample size was a limitation that may lower accuracy. The study examined only peripheral blood because the primary lesion, thyroid tissue, could not be accessed. Lower TCR Shannon entropy and fewer highly expanded clones were observed in persistent Graves' disease patients than in newly diagnosed patients, which suggested clonal expansion. Preferential use of TRBV28, TRBJ1-2 and TRBJ2-5 was observed in persistent disease, whereas TRBV20-1 and TRBJ2-1 were favored in newly diagnosed disease. Persistent patients shared more public clonotypes among themselves (around 3,000) than newly diagnosed patients did (about 1,000). Sequencing and analysis were limited to the TCR beta chain.

Concerning this clonotype: Its antigen is unknown. No base-level quality is on record; no much larger clone is a single base apart.

This specimen's time point label, interpreted: newly diagnosed GD, antithyroid drugs for less than 3 months. For both TCR sequencing and RNA sequencing, RNA was extracted from PBMCs in TRIzol. The diagnosis of Graves' disease was made according to American Thyroid Association guidelines. Patients were recruited from an endocrinology department in Xi'an, China. From each patient, around 9 milliliters of peripheral blood was collected into an EDTA anticoagulant tube. Ficoll Paque Plus density gradient separation was used to isolate PBMCs, and no further T cell sorting was done. An Agilent 2100 Bioanalyzer and agarose gel were used to check RNA quality, while a NanoDrop 2000 measured RNA concentration. For this chain, trimming is 4 bases at the V end and 7 bases at the J end, and the number of junction bases without a gene match is 7. The germline V gene specifies SGHRS as CDR1 and YFSETQ as CDR2. Including the terminal cysteine and phenylalanine, the CDR3 comprises 14 residues. Only the CDR3 DNA stays, 42 bases, in frame from base 1.

Library prep was done by multiplex PCR. Data came from an Illumina HiSeq 4000. CDR3 regions were amplified by Arm-PCR with iRepertoire HTBI primers to construct TCR beta libraries. Before sequencing, the PCR products underwent gel purification. The paper's processing steps were these. A total of fewer than 65 TRBV and approximately 13 TRBJ segments were identified across samples and were used for gene usage analysis of CDR3 amino acid clonotypes. COPE and FqMerger were used to merge the filtered high-quality paired reads into contigs. BLAST was used to align contigs to IMGT TRBV, TRBD and TRBJ reference genes, and CDR3 was defined according to IMGT. Any clonotype with a frequency above 0.1% was counted as a highly expanded clone. Repertoire diversity was measured by Shannon entropy, and V-J evenness by the Gini coefficient. Public clonotypes were defined as clonotypes shared by more than one individual. TCRdb reanalyzed the raw reads on its own, using fastp at Q25 for trimming and MiXCR for clone calling, and kept in-frame beta chains. When rows share a CDR3 protein, they turn into one entry using the most common DNA and genes. The V and J calls and clone size are TCRdb's, not the authors'. The sample includes about 540,000 distinct CDR3 sequences, with roughly 12% observed a single time. The ten most abundant clones make up about 9.1% of the sample.

The same sample was also studied in work on T cells in Graves' hyperthyroidism and ophthalmopathy. Reported in the second study: A patient counted as having stable Graves' hyperthyroidism if no progression to ophthalmopathy occurred over 18 months of follow-up. Hyperthyroidism patients were aged 18 to 65 years and newly diagnosed, with disease duration of less than 2 months. Exclusion was applied to patients with uncontrolled infections, other autoimmune diseases, pregnancy or lactation. Diagnoses were established on the basis of clinical symptoms, serum thyroxine and TRAb, thyroid ultrasound, and orbital computed tomography. A first-round RT-PCR of the TCR CDR3 used the HTBI primer set with the Qiagen OneStep RT-PCR kit. Most expanded thyroid clonotypes (frequency above 0.001) were also detected in blood, a finding suggesting that blood repertoires may reflect thyroid immune responses. In cross-validation, a model built on a 13 V-J signature told ophthalmopathy apart from stable hyperthyroidism with roughly 87% sensitivity and approximately 81% specificity, and in testing the same model reached 80%/75%. In validation, the model predicted progression to ophthalmopathy a median of about 6 months before onset, with over 55% sensitivity and 72.22% specificity. TCR V-J signatures able to tell the groups apart were searched for in a discovery cohort of 100 patients, of whom over 40 had Graves' ophthalmopathy and around 56 had stable Graves' hyperthyroidism. Whether ophthalmopathy could be predicted prospectively was tested in an independent validation cohort made up of 18 to 20 hyperthyroidism patients plus 17 patients who later progressed to ophthalmopathy. The approximately 100 discovery patients were randomly divided into training and test sets at a 7:3 ratio. In addition, the study compared T-cell repertoires in thyroid tissue and in blood from about six Graves' hyperthyroidism patients. After blood sampling, hyperthyroidism patients were treated with methimazole at a starting dose of 30 mg daily, and ophthalmopathy patients were treated with high-dose intravenous methylprednisolone. Libraries were constructed in a second round of multiplex PCR, after which size selection and purification were performed. Paired-end sequencing of the libraries was performed with 100 bp reads on an Illumina HiSeq2000. SOAPnuke was used to process the raw data, throwing out any read that contained adapters or uncalled bases, had a mean Phred below 15, or lacked an exact constant-primer or identifier match. COPE v1.2.5 was used to merge the high-quality paired reads, and each unique nucleotide sequence was defined as a clonotype. MiTCR v1.1 was used to align the clonotypes against IMGT TRBV, TRBD and TRBJ reference segments. The analysis included only V-J combinations with a frequency above 0.0001, which together covered approximately 99% of the repertoires. The TCS score was defined as the ratio of F50 (clonal expansion) to E x V (chaos), calculated using BLOSUM62-based TCRdist between CDR3 peptides within each V-J. Welch's t-statistics and random forest reduced 450 to 600 V-J features to some 14, which were used in a naive Bayes classifier (R e1071). No statistical method was used to fix the sample size in advance, and group allocation was not hidden from the investigators. According to the paper, TCR Vbeta CDR3 sequencing was carried out on some 140 peripheral blood samples, which came from 40 to 45 ophthalmopathy, approximately 72 hyperthyroidism and roughly 17 progressor patients.

Sequences were derived from peripheral blood mononuclear cells (PBMCs), sampled at new diagnosis, from a patient treated with antithyroid drugs. This receptor chain uses TRBV5-1 and TRBJ2-2; 7 bases in the junction line up with TRBD2. The source is a man under 40 with Graves disease. Donor details come from another sample of the same person, matched by shared clones. The DNA sequence is TGCGCCAGCAGCACGACTAGCCATGGCGGGGAGCTGTTTTTT. Its product reads: CASSTTSHGGELFF.